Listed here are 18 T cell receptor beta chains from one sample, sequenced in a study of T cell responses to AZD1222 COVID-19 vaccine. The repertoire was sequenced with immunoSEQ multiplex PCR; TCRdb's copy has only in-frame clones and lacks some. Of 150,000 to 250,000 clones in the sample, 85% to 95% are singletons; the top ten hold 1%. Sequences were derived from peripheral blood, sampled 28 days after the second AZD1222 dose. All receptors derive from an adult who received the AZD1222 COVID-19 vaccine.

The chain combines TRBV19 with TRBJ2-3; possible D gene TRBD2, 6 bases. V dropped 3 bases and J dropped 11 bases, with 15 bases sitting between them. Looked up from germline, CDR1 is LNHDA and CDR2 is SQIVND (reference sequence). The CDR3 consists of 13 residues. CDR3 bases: TGTGCCAGTAGTATTCCGGGGGTCAAAATGCAGTATTTT. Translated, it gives CASSIPGVKMQYF.

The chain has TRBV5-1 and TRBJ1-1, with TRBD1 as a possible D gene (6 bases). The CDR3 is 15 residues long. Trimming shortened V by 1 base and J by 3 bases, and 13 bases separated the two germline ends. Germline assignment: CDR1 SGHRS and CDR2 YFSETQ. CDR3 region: CASSLLGGQDTEAFF. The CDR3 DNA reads TGCGCCAGCAGCTTGCTCGGGGGGCAAGACACTGAAGCTTTCTTT.

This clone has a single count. The CDR3 bases are TGCGCCAGCAGCCAAGAGGGTAACAAGGGGGGTGGTGGCTACACCTTC. It specifies CASSQEGNKGGGGYTF. The chain is built from TRBV4-1 and TRBJ1-2, with D perhaps matching TRBD1 (6 bases). With 0 bases removed from V and 7 bases from J, the gap between germline ends came to 18 bases. CDR1 MGHRA and CDR2 YSYEKL come from the germline V gene. CDR3 length equals 16 residues.

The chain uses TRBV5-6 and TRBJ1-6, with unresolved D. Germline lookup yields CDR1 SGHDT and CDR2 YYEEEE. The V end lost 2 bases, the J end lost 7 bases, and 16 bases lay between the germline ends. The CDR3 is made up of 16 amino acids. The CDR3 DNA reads TGTGCCAGCAGCTTTATCGGAAGCGGGAACAATTCACCCCTCCACTTT. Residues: CASSFIGSGNNSPLHF. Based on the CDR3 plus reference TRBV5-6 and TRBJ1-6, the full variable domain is DAGVTQSPTHLIKTRGQQVTLRCSPKSGHDTVSWYQQALGQGPQFIFQYYEEEERQRGNFPDRFSGHQFPNYSSELNVNALLLGDSALYLCASSFIGSGNNSPLHFGNGTRLTVT.

The CDR3 bases are TGTGCCAGCAGCTTTTCGCGGGGGAGAAGCGATTCACCCCTCCACTTT. Translating it yields CASSFSRGRSDSPLHF. The chain is built from TRBV7-2 and TRBJ1-6; D perhaps matches TRBD1 (5 bases). With 3 bases removed from V and 8 bases from J, the gap between germline ends came to 17 bases. The V gene's germline CDR1 is SGHTA and CDR2 FQGNSA. The CDR3 contains 16 residues.

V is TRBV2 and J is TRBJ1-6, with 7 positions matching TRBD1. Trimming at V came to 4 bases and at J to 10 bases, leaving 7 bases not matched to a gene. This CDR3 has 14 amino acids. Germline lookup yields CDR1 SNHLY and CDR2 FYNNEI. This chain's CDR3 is CASSAGRGQSPLHF. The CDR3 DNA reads TGTGCCAGCAGTGCTGGTAGGGGGCAATCACCCCTCCACTTT.

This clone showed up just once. The CDR3 DNA follows: TGTGCCAGCACCATACGGGGTCAGCCCCAGCATTTT. This sequence encodes CASTIRGQPQHF. This chain connects TRBV6-5 to TRBJ1-5, with unresolved D. The germline V gene has CDR1 MNHEY and CDR2 SVGAGI. CDR3 length: 12 residues. V lost 7 bases to trimming and J lost 6 bases, with 10 bases between them.

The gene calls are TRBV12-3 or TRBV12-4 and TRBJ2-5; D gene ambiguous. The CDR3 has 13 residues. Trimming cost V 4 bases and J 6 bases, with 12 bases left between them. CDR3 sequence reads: CASSYLGPQTQYF. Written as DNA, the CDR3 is TGTGCCAGCAGTTACCTCGGGCCGCAGACCCAGTACTTC.

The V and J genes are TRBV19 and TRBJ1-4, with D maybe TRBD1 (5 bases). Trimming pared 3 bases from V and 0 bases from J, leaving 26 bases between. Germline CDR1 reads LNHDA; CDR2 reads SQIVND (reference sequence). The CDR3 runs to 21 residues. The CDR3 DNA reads TGTGCCAGTAGTATTGTGTTTGGGGCCAGCCGGAGGTCGGCAACTAATGAAAAACTGTTTTTT. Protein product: CASSIVFGASRRSATNEKLFF.

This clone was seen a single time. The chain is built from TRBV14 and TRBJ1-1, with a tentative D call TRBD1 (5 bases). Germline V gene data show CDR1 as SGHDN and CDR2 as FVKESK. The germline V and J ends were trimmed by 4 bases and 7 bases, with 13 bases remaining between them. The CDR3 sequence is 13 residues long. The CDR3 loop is CASSRRGDSEAFF. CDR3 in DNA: TGTGCCAGCAGCCGAAGGGGAGACAGTGAAGCTTTCTTT. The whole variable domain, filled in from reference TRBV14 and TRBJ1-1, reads EAGVTQFPSHSVIEKGQTVTLRCDPISGHDNLYWYRRVMGKEIKFLLHFVKESKQDESGMPNNRFLAERTGGTYSTLKVQPAELEDSGVYFCASSRRGDSEAFFGQGTRLTVV.

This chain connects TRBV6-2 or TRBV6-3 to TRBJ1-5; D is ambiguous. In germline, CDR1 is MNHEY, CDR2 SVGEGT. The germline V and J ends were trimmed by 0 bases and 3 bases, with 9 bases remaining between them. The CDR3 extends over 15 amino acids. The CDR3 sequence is CASSYSAANNQPQHF. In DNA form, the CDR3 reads TGTGCCAGCAGTTACTCCGCAGCTAACAATCAGCCCCAGCATTTT.

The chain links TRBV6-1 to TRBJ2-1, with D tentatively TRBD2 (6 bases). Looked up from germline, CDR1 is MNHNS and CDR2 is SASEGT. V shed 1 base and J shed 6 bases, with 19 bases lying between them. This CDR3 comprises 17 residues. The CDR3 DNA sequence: TGTGCCAGCAGTGAAGGCTGGGCGGCGGGGCTAGTCAATGAGCAGTTCTTC. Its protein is CASSEGWAAGLVNEQFF.

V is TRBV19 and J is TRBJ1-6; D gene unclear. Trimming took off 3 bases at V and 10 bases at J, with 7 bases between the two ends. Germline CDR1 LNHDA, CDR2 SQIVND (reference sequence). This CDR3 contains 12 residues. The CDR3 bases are TGTGCCAGTAGTATGGATTACTCACCCCTCCACTTT. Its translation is CASSMDYSPLHF.

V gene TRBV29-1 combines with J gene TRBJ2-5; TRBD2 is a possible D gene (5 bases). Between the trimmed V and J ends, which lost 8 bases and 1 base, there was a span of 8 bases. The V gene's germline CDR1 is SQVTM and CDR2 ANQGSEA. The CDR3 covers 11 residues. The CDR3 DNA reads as TGCAGCACGACTACCCAAGAGACCCAGTACTTC. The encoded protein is CSTTTQETQYF.

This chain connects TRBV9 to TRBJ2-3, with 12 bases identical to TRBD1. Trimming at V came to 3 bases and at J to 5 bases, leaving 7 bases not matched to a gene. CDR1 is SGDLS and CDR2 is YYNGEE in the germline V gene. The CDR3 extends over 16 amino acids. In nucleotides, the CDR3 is TGTGCCAGCAGCGCGCGGGGACAGGGGGCGGAAGATACGCAGTATTTT. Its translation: CASSARGQGAEDTQYF.

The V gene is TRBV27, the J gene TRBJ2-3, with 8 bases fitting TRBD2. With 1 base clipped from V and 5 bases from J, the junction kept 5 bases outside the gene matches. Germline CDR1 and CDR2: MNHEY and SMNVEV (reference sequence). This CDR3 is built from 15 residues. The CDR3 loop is CASSLYGGVGDTQYF. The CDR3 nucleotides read TGTGCCAGCAGTTTATACGGGGGGGTAGGAGATACGCAGTATTTT.

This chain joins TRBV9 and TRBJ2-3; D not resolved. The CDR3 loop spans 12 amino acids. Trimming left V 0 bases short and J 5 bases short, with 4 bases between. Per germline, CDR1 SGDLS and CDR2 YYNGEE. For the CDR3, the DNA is TGTGCCAGCAGCGTAGCTAGAGATACGCAGTATTTT. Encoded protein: CASSVARDTQYF.

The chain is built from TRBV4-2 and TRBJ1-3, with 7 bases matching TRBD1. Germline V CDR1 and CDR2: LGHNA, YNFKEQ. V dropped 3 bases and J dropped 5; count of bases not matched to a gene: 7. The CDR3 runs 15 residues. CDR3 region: CASSQPDRDRNTIYF. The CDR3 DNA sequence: TGTGCCAGCAGCCAGCCAGACAGGGATCGAAACACCATATATTTT.